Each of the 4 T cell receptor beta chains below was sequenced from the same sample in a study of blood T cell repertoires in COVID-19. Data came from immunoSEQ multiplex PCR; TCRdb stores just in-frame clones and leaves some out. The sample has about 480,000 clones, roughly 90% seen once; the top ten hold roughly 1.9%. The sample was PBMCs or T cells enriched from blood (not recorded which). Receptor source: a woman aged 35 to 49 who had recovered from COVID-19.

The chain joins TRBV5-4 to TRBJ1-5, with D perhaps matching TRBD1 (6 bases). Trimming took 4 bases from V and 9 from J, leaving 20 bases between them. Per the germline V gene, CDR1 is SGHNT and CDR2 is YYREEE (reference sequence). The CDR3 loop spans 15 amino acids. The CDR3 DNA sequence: TGTGCCAGCAGCCTGGGGGGGGGCCGAACAGGGCCCCAGCATTTT. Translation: CASSLGGGRTGPQHF.

In DNA form, the CDR3 reads TGTGCCAGCACCCCGGGGACAGGGTTTTATGGCTACACCTTC. This encodes CASTPGTGFYGYTF. V usage is TRBV5-6 and J usage is TRBJ1-2; 9 bases line up with TRBD1. V trimming: 6 bases; J trimming: 5 bases; junction bases outside the gene matches: 8. The CDR3 extends over 14 amino acids. CDR1 and CDR2 from the germline V gene are SGHDT and YYEEEE.

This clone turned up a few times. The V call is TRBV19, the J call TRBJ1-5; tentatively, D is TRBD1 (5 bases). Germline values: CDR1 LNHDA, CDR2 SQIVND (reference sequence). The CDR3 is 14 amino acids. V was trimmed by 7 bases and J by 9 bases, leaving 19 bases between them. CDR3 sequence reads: CASTSWQGGRPQHF. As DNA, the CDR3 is TGTGCCAGTACCAGTTGGCAGGGAGGTCGGCCCCAGCATTTT.

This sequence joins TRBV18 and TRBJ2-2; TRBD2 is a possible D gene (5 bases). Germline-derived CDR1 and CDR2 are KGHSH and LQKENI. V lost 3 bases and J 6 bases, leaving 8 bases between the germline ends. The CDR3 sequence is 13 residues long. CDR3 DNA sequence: TGTGCCAGCTCACCTGTGCGGGCCGGGGAGCTGTTTTTT. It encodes CASSPVRAGELFF. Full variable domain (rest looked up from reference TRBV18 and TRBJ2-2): NAGVMQNPRHLVRRRGQEARLRCSPMKGHSHVYWYRQLPEEGLKFMVYLQKENIIDESGMPKERFSAEFPKEGPSILRIQQVVRGDSAAYFCASSPVRAGELFFGEGSRLTVL.